A few counts support the clone carrying this TCR beta chain. The sample's time point: persistent/refractory GD, antithyroid drugs over 5 years with positive TRAb. Making the TCR library involved RNA that had been extracted from PBMCs. Both iRepertoire HTBI primers and Arm-PCR of CDR3 regions were used to build the TCR beta libraries. From the multiplex PCR reads, TCRdb called clonotypes with MiXCR, one entry per CDR3 protein. Of more than 350,000 distinct CDR3 sequences listed, roughly a fifth are singletons. The sample belongs to a study of regulatory T cells in long-lasting Graves disease. The TCR sequence derives from a female donor with Graves disease. Sequencing used peripheral blood mononuclear cells (PBMCs), obtained when the disease was refractory, from a patient treated with antithyroid drugs.

The CDR3 protein is CSARAGTAYTEAFF. In nucleotides, the CDR3 is TGCAGTGCTAGAGCCGGGACAGCTTACACTGAAGCTTTCTTT. The chain employs TRBV20-1 and TRBJ1-1; 7 bases are a match to TRBD1. The CDR3 runs to 14 residues. The V and J ends lost 1 base and 3 bases, in that order; junction bases with no gene match: 5. Germline CDR1 DFQATT, CDR2 SNEGSKA (reference sequence).